These 7 T cell receptor beta chains were all obtained from the same sample, sequenced in a study of CD8 T cells in ankylosing spondylitis. Findings of the study overall: Apparently characteristic of ankylosing spondylitis blood was a TCR beta motif (fewer than ten highly homologous variants).

No antigen has been identified for these receptors. TCRdb passed the 5' RACE reads through MiXCR, listing each CDR3 protein once. The sample has 75,000 to 95,000 distinct CDR3 sequences, 9% seen once; the top ten hold 30%. Sequenced input: blood, either unsorted or a sorted T cell fraction (not recorded which). These receptors were taken from a male donor with ankylosing spondylitis.

This clonotype was counted between two and nine times. The J gene is TRBJ2-1, the V gene TRBV24-1, with 10 nucleotides matching TRBD1. The junction had 10 bases not matched to a gene; V was cut back by 3 bases and J by 9 bases. Germline values: CDR1 KGHDR, CDR2 SFDVKD. CDR3 length: 16 residues. The CDR3 is CATSDADRGRGSEQFF. The CDR3 DNA reads as TGTGCCACCAGTGATGCCGACAGGGGGCGCGGTAGTGAGCAGTTCTTC.

This clonotype was recorded at least ten times. The gene calls are TRBV5-6 and TRBJ2-3, with 11 nucleotides matching TRBD2. The V gene end was trimmed by 2 bases and the J gene end by 2 bases; junction bases not matched to a gene: 4. The CDR3 sequence is 16 residues long. Looked up from germline, CDR1 is SGHDT and CDR2 is YYEEEE. In DNA, the CDR3 is TGTGCCAGCAGCTTCGGACTAGCGGGTTACACAGATACGCAGTATTTT. Translated: CASSFGLAGYTDTQYF.

This clonotype was counted at least ten times. V gene TRBV24-1 combines with J gene TRBJ2-3; TRBD1 matches 7 bases. From germline, CDR1 is KGHDR and CDR2 SFDVKD. The CDR3 runs 15 residues. V dropped 0 bases and J dropped 6; count of bases not matched to a gene: 5. The CDR3 DNA reads TGTGCCACCAGTGATTTGGACAGGGAGCGGGATACGCAGTATTTT. Translating gives CATSDLDRERDTQYF.

The chain has TRBV5-1 and TRBJ2-7, with D perhaps TRBD2 (6 bases). V lost 4 bases and J 4 bases, leaving 15 bases between the germline ends. This CDR3 has 14 amino acids. Germline assignment: CDR1 SGHRS and CDR2 YFSETQ. For the CDR3, the DNA is TGCGCCAGCAGCACGGGGACTGGTGGGTACGAGCAGTACGTC. It is translated as CASSTGTGGYEQYV.

This clonotype has just a few counts. The rearrangement uses TRBV12-3 or TRBV12-4 and TRBJ2-2; the D call may be TRBD1 or TRBD2 (5 bases each). The CDR3 sequence is 14 residues long. V lost 4 bases to trimming and J lost 6 bases, with 12 bases between them. The CDR3 region is CASSSRGEAGELFF. In DNA, the CDR3 is TGTGCCAGCAGTTCCCGAGGGGAAGCCGGGGAGCTGTTTTTT.

The DNA of the CDR3 is TGTGCCAGCACCCAACTAGCGGGAGGGGGCAACACCGGGGAGCTGTTTTTT. Its translation is CASTQLAGGGNTGELFF. The rearrangement uses TRBV12-3 or TRBV12-4 and TRBJ2-2, with TRBD2 matching over 13 bases. The V gene end was trimmed by 7 bases and the J gene end by 2 bases; junction bases not matched to a gene: 7. The CDR3 totals 17 residues.

This clonotype was seen more than once but under ten times. The CDR3 region has the DNA TGTGCTAGTGGTTTCCCCGGACCCGCAGGCTACACCTTC. It yields the protein CASGFPGPAGYTF. The V call is TRBV12-5, the J call TRBJ1-2; D ambiguous. The germline V and J ends were trimmed by 3 bases and 8 bases, with 13 bases remaining between them. The CDR3 runs to 13 residues. CDR1 LGHNT and CDR2 FRNRAP come from the germline V gene.